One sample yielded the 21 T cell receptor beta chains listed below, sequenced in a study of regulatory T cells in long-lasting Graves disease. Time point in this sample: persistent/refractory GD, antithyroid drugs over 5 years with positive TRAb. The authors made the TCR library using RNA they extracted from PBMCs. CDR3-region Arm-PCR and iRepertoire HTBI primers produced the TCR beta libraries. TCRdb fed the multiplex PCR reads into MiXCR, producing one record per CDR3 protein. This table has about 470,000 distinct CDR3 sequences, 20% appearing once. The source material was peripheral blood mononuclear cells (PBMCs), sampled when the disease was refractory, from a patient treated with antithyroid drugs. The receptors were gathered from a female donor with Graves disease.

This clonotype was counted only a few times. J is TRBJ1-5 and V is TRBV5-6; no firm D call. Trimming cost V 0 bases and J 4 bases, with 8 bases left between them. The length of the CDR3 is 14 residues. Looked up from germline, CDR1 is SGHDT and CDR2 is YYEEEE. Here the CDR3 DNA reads TGTGCCAGCAGCTTGGGGGTCGATAATCAGCCCCAGCATTTT. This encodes CASSLGVDNQPQHF.

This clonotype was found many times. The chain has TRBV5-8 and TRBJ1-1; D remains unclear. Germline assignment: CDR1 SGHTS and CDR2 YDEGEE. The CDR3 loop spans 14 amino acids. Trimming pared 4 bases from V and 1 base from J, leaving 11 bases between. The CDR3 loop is CASSLGRTNTEAFF. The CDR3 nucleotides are TGTGCCAGCAGCCTAGGACGGACGAACACTGAAGCTTTCTTT.

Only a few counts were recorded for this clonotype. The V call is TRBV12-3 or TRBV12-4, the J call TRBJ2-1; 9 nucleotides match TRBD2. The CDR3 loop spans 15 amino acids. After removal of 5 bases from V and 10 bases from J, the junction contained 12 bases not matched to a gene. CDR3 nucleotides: TGTGCCAGCAGTAAGCGGGAGGCCCGATCGTGGGAGCAGTTCTTC. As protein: CASSKREARSWEQFF.

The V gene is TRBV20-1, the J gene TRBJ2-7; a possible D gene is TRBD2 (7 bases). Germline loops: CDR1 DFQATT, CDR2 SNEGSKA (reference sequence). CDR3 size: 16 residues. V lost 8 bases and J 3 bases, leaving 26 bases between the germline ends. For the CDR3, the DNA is TGCAGTTCACAGGTCGGGGCGGGGGCAGTAAACTACGAGCAGTACTTC. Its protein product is CSSQVGAGAVNYEQYF.

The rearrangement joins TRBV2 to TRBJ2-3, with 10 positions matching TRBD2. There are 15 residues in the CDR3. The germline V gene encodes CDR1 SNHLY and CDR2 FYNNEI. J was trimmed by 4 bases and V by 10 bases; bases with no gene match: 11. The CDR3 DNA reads TGTGCCATCCGGTTGGCTAGCGGGAGTGCAGATACGCAGTATTTT. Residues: CAIRLASGSADTQYF.

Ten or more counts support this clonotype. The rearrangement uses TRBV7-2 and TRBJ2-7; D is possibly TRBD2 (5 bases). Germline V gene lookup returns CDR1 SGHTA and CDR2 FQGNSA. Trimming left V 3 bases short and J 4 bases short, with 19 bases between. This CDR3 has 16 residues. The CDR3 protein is CASSFPVDRDSYEQYF. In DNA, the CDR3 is TGTGCCAGCAGCTTCCCAGTGGACCGGGATTCTTACGAGCAGTACTTC.

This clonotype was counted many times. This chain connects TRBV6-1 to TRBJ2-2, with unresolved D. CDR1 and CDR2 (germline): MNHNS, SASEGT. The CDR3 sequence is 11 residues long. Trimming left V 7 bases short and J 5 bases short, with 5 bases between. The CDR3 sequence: CASKETGELFF. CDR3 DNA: TGTGCCAGCAAAGAGACCGGGGAGCTGTTTTTT.

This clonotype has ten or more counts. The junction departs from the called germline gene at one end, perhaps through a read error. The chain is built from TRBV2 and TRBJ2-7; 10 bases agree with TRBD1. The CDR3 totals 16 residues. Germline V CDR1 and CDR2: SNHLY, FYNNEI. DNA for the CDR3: TGTGCCAGCAGCGAAGTTAGGACAGGGGGTAACTACGAGCAGTACTTC. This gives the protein CASSEVRTGGNYEQYF.

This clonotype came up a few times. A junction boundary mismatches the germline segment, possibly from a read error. The CDR3 nucleotides are TGTGCCAGCACTTTAGATTGGACAGACAACACCGGGGAGCTGTTTTTT. Translated, it gives CASTLDWTDNTGELFF. The genes are TRBV27 and TRBJ2-2, with D possibly matching TRBD1 (6 bases). Germline V gene sequence: CDR1 MNHEY, CDR2 SMNVEV (reference sequence). CDR3 length equals 16 residues.

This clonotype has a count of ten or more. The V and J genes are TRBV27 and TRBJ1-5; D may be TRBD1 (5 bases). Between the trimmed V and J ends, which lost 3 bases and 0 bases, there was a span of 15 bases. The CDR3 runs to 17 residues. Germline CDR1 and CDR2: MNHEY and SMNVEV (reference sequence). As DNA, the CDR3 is TGTGCCAGCAGTTTTGGCTGGGGCCTAAATAGCAATCAGCCCCAGCATTTT. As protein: CASSFGWGLNSNQPQHF.

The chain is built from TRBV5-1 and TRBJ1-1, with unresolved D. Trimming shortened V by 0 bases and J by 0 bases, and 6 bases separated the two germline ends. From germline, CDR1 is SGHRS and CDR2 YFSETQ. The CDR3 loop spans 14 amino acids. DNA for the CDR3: TGCGCCAGCAGCTTGGTGATCATGAACACTGAAGCTTTCTTT. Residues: CASSLVIMNTEAFF.

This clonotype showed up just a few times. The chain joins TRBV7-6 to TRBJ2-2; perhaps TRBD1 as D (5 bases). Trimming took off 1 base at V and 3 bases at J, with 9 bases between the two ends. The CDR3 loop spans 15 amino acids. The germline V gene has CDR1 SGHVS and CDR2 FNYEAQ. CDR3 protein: CASSLVIGDTGELFF. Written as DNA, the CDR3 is TGTGCCAGCAGCTTAGTCATAGGGGACACCGGGGAGCTGTTTTTT.

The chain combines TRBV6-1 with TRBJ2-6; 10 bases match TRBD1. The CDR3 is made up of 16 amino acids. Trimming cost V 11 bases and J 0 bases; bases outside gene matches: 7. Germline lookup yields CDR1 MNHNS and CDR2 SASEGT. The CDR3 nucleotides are TGTGCCGTGGGGGGACAGGGGCGCTCTGGGGCCAACGTCCTGACTTTC. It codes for CAVGGQGRSGANVLTF.

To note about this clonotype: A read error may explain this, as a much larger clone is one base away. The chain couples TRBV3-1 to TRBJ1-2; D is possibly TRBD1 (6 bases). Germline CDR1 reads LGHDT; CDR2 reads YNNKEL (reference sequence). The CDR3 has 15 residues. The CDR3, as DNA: TGTGCCGGCAGCTCAAGATTAGGGGGGACTAATGGCTACACCTTC. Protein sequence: CAGSSRLGGTNGYTF.

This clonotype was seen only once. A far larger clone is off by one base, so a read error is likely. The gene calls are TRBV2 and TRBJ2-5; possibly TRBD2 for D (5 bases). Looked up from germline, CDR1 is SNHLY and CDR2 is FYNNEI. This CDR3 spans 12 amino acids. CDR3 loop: CASTGNQETRYF. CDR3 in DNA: TGTGCCAGCACCGGGAACCAAGAGACCCGGTACTTC.

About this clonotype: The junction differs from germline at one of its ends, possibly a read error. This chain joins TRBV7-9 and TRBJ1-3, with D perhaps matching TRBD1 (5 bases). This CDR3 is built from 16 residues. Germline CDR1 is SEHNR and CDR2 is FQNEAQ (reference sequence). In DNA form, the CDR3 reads TGTGCCAGCAGTTTAGCCGGGACCTTAGGAAAGAACACCATATATTTT. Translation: CASSLAGTLGKNTIYF.

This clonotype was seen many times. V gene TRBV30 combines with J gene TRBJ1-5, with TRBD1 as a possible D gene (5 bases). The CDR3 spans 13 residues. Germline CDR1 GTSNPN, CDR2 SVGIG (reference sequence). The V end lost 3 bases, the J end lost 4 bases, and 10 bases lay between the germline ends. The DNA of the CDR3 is TGTGCCTGGAGGGGGACGTATAATCAGCCCCAGCATTTT. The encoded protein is CAWRGTYNQPQHF.

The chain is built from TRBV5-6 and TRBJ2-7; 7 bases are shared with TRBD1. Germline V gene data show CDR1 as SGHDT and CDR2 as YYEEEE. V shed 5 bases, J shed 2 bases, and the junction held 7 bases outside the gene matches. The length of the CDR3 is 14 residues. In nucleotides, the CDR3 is TGTGCCAGCAGTTACACAGGGGACCCCTACGAGCAGTACTTC. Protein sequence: CASSYTGDPYEQYF.

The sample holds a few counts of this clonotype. The DNA for the CDR3 is TGTGCCAGCAGTTACCTAGGGCAGGGATACACCGGGGAGCTGTTTTTT. This translates into CASSYLGQGYTGELFF. V gene TRBV6-5 combines with J gene TRBJ2-2; perhaps TRBD1 as D (5 bases). Trimming left V 2 bases short and J 3 bases short, with 13 bases between. This CDR3 is built from 16 residues. Looked up from germline, CDR1 is MNHEY and CDR2 is SVGAGI.

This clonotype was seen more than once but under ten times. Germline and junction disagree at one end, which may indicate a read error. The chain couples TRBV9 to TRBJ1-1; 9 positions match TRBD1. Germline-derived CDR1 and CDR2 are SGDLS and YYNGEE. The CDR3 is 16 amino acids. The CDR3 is CASSVARDRENTEASF. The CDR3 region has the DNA TGTGCCAGCAGCGTAGCCAGGGACAGGGAGAACACTGAAGCTTCCTTT. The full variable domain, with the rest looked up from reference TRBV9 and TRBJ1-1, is DSGVTQTPKHLITATGQRVTLRCSPRSGDLSVYWYQQSLDQGLQFLIQYYNGEERAKGNILERFSAQQFPDLHSELNLSSLELGDSALYFCASSVARDRENTEASFGQGTRLTVV.

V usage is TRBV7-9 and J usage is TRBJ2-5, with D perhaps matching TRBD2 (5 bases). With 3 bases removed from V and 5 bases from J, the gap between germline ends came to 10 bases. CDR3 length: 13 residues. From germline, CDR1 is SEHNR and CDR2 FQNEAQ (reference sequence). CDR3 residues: CASSFSVVETQYF. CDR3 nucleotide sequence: TGTGCCAGCAGCTTTAGCGTGGTTGAGACCCAGTACTTC.